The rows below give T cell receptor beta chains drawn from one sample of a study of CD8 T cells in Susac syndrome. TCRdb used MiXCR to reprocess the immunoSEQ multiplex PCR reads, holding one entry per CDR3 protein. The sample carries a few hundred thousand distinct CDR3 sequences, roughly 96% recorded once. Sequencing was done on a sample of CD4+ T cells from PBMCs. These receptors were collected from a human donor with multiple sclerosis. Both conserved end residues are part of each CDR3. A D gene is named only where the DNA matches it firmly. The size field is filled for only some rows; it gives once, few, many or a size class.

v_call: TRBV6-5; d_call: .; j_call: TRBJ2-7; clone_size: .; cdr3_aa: CASSGGQNYEQYF; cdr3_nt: TGTGCCAGCAGTGGTGGACAGAATTACGAGCAGTACTTC
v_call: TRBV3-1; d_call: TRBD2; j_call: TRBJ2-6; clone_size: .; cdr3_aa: CASSLNGGSGANVLTF; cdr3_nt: TGTGCCAGCAGCCTCAACGGGGGGTCTGGGGCCAACGTCCTGACTTTC
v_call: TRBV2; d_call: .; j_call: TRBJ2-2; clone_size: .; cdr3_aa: CASRKDSNTGELFF; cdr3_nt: TGTGCCAGCAGAAAGGACAGTAACACCGGGGAGCTGTTTTTT
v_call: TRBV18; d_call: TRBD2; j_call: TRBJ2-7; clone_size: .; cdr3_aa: CASSPSGPSYEQYF; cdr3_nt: TGTGCCAGCTCACCTAGCGGGCCGTCCTACGAGCAGTACTTC
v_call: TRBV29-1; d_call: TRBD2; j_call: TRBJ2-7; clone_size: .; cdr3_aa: CSVVLAGKYEQYF; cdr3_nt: TGCAGCGTTGTACTAGCGGGGAAATACGAGCAGTACTTC
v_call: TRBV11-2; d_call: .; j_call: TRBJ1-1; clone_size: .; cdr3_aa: CASSPGIGAFF; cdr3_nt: TGTGCCAGCAGCCCGGGGATCGGGGCTTTCTTT
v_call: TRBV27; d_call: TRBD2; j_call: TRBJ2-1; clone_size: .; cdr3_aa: CASSSLAGGRNEQFF; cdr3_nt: TGTGCCAGCAGTTCGCTAGCGGGAGGGAGGAATGAGCAGTTCTTC
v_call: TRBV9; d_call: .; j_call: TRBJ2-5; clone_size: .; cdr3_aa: CASSPNLVSQETQYF; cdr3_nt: TGTGCCAGCAGCCCTAACTTAGTGTCCCAAGAGACCCAGTACTTC
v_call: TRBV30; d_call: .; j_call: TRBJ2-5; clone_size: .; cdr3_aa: CAWMGQETQYF; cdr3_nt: TGTGCCTGGATGGGACAAGAGACCCAGTACTTC
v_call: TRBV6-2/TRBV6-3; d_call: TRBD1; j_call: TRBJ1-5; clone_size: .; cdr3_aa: CASSIQGPYQPQHF; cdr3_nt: TGTGCCAGCAGCATACAGGGGCCGTATCAGCCCCAGCATTTT
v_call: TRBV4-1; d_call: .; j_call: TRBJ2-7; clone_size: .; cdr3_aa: CASSQELAAATSYEQYF; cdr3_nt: TGCGCCAGCAGCCAAGAATTGGCAGCTGCCACTTCCTACGAGCAGTACTTC
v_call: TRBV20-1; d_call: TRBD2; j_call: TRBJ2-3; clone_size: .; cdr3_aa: CSARDLLRGVADTQYF; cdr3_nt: TGCAGTGCTAGAGATCTCCTGCGGGGGGTAGCAGATACGCAGTATTTT
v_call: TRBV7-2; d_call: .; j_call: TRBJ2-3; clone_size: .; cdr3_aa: CASKRIGSDTQYF; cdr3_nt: TGTGCCAGCAAACGAATCGGGTCAGATACGCAGTATTTT
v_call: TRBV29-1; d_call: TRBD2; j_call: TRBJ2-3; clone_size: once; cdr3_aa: CSVSRGGSTDTQYF; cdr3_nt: TGCAGCGTTTCGCGGGGGGGAAGCACAGATACGCAGTATTTT
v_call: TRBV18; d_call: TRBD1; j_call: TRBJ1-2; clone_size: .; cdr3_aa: CASSPDRDSNYGYTF; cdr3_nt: TGTGCCAGCTCACCGGACCGGGACAGTAACTATGGCTACACCTTC
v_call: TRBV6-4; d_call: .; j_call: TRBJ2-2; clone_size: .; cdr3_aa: CASSLDLNTGELFF; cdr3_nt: TGTGCCAGCAGTTTGGACCTCAACACCGGGGAGCTGTTTTTT
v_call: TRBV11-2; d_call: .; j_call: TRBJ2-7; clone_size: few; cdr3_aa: CASSLQREQYF; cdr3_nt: TGTGCCAGCAGCTTACAGCGGGAGCAGTACTTC
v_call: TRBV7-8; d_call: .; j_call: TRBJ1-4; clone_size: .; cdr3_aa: CASSPGGLSEKLFF; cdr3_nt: TGTGCCAGCAGCCCCGGAGGGCTGAGCGAAAAACTGTTTTTT
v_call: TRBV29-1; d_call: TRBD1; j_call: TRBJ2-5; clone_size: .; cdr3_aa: CSGRTGGETQYF; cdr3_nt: TGCAGCGGAAGGACAGGGGGCGAGACCCAGTACTTC
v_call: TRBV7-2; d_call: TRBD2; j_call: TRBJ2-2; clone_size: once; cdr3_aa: CASGGGAGTGELFF; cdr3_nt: TGTGCCAGCGGCGGGGGGGCCGGCACCGGGGAGCTGTTTTTT
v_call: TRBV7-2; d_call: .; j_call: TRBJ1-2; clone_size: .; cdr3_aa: CASSLAGDGYGYTF; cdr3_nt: TGTGCCAGCAGCTTAGCAGGGGATGGCTATGGCTACACCTTC
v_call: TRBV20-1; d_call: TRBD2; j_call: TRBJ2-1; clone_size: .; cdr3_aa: CSARDQGSGSSYNEQFF; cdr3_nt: TGCAGTGCTAGAGATCAGGGGAGCGGGAGCTCCTACAATGAGCAGTTCTTC
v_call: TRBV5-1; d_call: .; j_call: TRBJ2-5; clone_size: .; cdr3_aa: CASSLGSGLQTQYF; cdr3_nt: TGCGCCAGCAGCTTGGGGTCCGGGCTCCAGACCCAGTACTTC
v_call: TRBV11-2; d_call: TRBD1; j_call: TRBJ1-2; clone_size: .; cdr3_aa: CASSPDGTDGYTF; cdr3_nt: TGTGCCAGCAGCCCGGACGGGACAGATGGCTACACCTTC
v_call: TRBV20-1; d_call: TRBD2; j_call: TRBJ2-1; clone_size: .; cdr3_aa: CSARPGLAGVYNEQFF; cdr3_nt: TGCAGTGCTAGACCGGGACTAGCGGGAGTTTACAATGAGCAGTTCTTC
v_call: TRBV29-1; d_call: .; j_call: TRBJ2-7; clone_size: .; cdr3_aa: CSVEVDGSPSYEQYF; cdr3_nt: TGCAGCGTTGAAGTTGACGGGTCCCCCTCCTACGAGCAGTACTTC
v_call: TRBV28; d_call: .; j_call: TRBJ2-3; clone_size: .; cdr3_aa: CASSLGGRGNTQYF; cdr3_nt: TGTGCCAGCAGTTTAGGGGGGCGCGGAAATACGCAGTATTTT
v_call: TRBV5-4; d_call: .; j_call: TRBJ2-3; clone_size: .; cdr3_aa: CASSRGAPTDTQYF; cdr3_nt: TGTGCCAGCAGCCGGGGGGCACCCACAGATACGCAGTATTTT
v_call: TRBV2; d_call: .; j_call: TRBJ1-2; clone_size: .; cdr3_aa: CASSDSGDYGYTF; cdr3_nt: TGTGCCAGCAGTGATTCCGGAGACTATGGCTACACCTTC